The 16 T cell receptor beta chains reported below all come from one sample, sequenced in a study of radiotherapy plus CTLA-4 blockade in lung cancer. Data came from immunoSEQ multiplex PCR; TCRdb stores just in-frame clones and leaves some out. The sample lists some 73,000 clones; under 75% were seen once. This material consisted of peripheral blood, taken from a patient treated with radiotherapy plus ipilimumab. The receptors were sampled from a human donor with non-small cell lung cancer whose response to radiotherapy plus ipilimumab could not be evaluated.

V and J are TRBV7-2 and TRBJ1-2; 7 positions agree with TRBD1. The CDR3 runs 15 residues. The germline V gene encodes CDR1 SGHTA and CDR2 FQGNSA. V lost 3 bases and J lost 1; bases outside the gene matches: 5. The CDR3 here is CASSFSAGGNYGYTF. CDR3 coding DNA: TGTGCCAGCAGCTTTTCGGCAGGGGGTAACTATGGCTACACCTTC.

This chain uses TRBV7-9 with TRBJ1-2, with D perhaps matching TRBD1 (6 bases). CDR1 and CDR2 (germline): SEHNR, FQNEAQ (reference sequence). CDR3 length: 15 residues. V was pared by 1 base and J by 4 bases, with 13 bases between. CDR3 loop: CASSLDRGAGYGYTF. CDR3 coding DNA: TGTGCCAGCAGCTTAGACCGGGGGGCAGGCTATGGCTACACCTTC.

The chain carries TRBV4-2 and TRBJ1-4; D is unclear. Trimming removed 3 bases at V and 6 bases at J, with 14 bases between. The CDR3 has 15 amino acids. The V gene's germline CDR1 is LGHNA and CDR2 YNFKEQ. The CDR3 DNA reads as TGTGCCAGCAGCCAGAAGGAGGAGGGCTATGAAAAACTGTTTTTT. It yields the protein CASSQKEEGYEKLFF.

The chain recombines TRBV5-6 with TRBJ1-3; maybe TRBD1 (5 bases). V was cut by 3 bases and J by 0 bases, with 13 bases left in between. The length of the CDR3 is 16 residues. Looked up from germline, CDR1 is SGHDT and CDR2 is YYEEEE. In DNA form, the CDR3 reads TGTGCCAGCAGCTCCCGGTTCGGGGGCTCTGGAAACACCATATATTTT. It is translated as CASSSRFGGSGNTIYF.

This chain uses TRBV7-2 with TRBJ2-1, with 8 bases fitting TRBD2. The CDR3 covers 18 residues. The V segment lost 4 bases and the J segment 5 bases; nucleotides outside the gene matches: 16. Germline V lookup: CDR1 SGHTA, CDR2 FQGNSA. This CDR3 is CASSSRGVAGTFDNEQFF. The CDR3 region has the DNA TGTGCCAGCAGCTCCCGGGGGGTAGCGGGGACGTTCGACAATGAGCAGTTCTTC.

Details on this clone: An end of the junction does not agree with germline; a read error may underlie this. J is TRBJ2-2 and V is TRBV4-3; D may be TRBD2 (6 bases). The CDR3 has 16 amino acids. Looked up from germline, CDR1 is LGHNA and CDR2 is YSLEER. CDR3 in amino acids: CAGSREMRGATGELFF. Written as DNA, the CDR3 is TGCGCCGGCAGCCGTGAAATGCGGGGCGCCACCGGGGAGCTGTTTTTT.

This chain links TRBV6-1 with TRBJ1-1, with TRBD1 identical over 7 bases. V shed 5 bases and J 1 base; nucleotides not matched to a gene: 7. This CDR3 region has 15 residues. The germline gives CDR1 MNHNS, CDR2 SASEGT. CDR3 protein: CASSQVQGRNTEAFF. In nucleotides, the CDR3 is TGTGCCAGCAGTCAAGTACAGGGGCGGAACACTGAAGCTTTCTTT.

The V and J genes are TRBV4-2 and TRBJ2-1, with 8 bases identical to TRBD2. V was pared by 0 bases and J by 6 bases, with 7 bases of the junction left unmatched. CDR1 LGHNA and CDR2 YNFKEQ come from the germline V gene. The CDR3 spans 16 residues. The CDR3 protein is CASSQDPSGSFNEQFF. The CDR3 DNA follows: TGTGCCAGCAGCCAAGATCCAAGCGGGAGTTTCAATGAGCAGTTCTTC.

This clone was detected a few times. The CDR3 bases are TGTGCCAGTAGCCCCCAGGGTAACTATGGCTACACCTTC. It yields the protein CASSPQGNYGYTF. This rearrangement joins TRBV19 to TRBJ1-2; possibly TRBD1 for D (5 bases). Germline V gene lookup returns CDR1 LNHDA and CDR2 SQIVND (reference sequence). Trimming pared 6 bases from V and 1 base from J, leaving 9 bases between. The CDR3 sequence is 13 residues long.

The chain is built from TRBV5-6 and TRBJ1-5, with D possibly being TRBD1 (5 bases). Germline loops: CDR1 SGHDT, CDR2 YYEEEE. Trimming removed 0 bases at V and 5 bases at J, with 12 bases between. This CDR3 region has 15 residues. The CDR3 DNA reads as TGTGCCAGCAGCTTGGGGGGCAGGGTGTATCAGCCCCAGCATTTT. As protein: CASSLGGRVYQPQHF.

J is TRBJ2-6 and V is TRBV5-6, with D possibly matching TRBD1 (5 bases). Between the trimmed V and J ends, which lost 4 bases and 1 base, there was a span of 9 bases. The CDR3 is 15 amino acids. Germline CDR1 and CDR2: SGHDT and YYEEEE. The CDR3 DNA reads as TGTGCCAGCAGCATCAAGGGGTCTGGGGCCAACGTCCTGACTTTC. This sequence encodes CASSIKGSGANVLTF.

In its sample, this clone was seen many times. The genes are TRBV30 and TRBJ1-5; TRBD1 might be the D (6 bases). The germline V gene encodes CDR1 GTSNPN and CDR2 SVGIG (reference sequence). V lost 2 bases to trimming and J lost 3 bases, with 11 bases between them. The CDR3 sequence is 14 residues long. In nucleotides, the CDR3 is TGTGCCTGGAGTCCGGACAGCCTCAATCAGCCCCAGCATTTT. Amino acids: CAWSPDSLNQPQHF.

The CDR3 DNA reads TGTGCCAGCAGCTTGGGACAGGGGTCCTCCCCAGATACGCAGTATTTT. Protein product: CASSLGQGSSPDTQYF. The chain recombines TRBV4-2 with TRBJ2-3, with 10 bases that match TRBD1. The V gene end was trimmed by 5 bases and the J gene end by 4 bases; junction bases not matched to a gene: 9. This CDR3 is 16 amino acids long. The germline V gene has CDR1 LGHNA and CDR2 YNFKEQ.

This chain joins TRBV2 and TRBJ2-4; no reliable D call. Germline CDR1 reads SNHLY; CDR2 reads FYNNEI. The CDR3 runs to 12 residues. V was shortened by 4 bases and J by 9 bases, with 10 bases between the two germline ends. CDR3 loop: CASSVQPGIQYF. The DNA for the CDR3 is TGTGCCAGCAGTGTACAGCCCGGCATTCAGTACTTC.

CDR3 residues: CAIATSAGNTGELFF. The CDR3 DNA reads TGTGCCATCGCCACCTCGGCGGGGAACACCGGGGAGCTGTTTTTT. The chain recombines TRBV10-3 with TRBJ2-2; D is perhaps TRBD2 (5 bases). Germline V gives CDR1 ENHRY, CDR2 SYGVKD. CDR3 length: 15 amino acids. Trimming shortened V by 8 bases and J by 1 base, and 14 bases separated the two germline ends.

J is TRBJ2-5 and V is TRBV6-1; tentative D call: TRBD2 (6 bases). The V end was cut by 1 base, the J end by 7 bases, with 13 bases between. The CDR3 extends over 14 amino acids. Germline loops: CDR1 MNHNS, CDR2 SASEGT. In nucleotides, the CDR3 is TGTGCCAGCAGTGAAGGCGGGACGATGAGGACCCAGTACTTC. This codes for CASSEGGTMRTQYF.